The next 30 T cell receptor beta chains were all read from a single sample in a study of T cells after yellow fever vaccination. Each CDR3 protein gets one entry after TCRdb re-called the 5' RACE reads with MiXCR. The top ten hold 2.2% of the sample, which has about 69,000 distinct CDR3 sequences, about 6% seen once. The sample consisted of CD4+ T cells sorted from PBMCs, taken around 16 days after the first yellow fever vaccination. These receptors all come from a man younger than 35 who received the YFV17D yellow fever vaccine.

This clonotype was observed at least ten times. The chain joins TRBV6-8 to TRBJ2-2; weak D call: TRBD2 (5 bases). CDR1 is MNHGY, CDR2 SAAAGT, per germline. The CDR3 length is 16 residues. Trimming removed 2 bases at V and 1 base at J, with 11 bases between. This chain's CDR3 is CASSYRGLGNTGELFF. CDR3 nucleotide sequence: TGTGCCAGCAGTTACAGAGGACTGGGGAACACCGGGGAGCTGTTTTTT.

This clonotype was counted many times. This chain uses TRBV6-5 with TRBJ2-3; possible D gene TRBD2, 7 bases. Germline CDR1 is MNHEY and CDR2 is SVGAGI. CDR3 length: 15 amino acids. V was clipped by 5 bases and J by 4 bases, with 16 bases between them. DNA of the CDR3: TGTGCCAGCAGTAACGAAAGGGAGGGGGCAGATACGCAGTATTTT. Amino acid sequence: CASSNEREGADTQYF.

This clonotype has ten or more counts. The chain joins TRBV7-2 to TRBJ2-7, with TRBD1 identical over 7 bases. Germline loops: CDR1 SGHTA, CDR2 FQGNSA. J gave up 13 bases and V 3 bases, and 12 bases lay outside the gene matches. This CDR3 is 13 amino acids long. For the CDR3, the DNA is TGTGCCAGCAGCTTCTCTTATCGGGACAGCCTTTACGTC. It encodes CASSFSYRDSLYV.

This clonotype showed up many times. The rearrangement uses TRBV5-6 and TRBJ2-2; tentatively, D is TRBD2 (5 bases). CDR3 length equals 15 residues. The germline gives CDR1 SGHDT, CDR2 YYEEEE. V shed 3 bases and J shed 2 bases, with 11 bases lying between them. The CDR3 region has the DNA TGTGCCAGCAGCTCCGGACTGACTAACACCGGGGAGCTGTTTTTT. Translation gives CASSSGLTNTGELFF.

This clonotype was seen repeatedly, ten times or more. This sequence joins TRBV12-3 or TRBV12-4 and TRBJ2-3; D call uncertain. Between the trimmed V and J ends, which lost 5 bases and 0 bases, there was a span of 12 bases. This CDR3 region has 15 residues. The CDR3 DNA is TGTGCCAGCAGTCAACCCCGGTTTAGCACAGATACGCAGTATTTT. It encodes CASSQPRFSTDTQYF.

This clonotype occurred many times. The chain combines TRBV6-6 with TRBJ1-1; the D is unclear. This CDR3 region has 13 residues. V was trimmed by 7 bases and J by 6 bases, leaving 15 bases between them. CDR1 and CDR2 from the germline V gene are MNHNY and SVGAGI (reference sequence). CDR3 bases: TGTGCCAGCATGGTAGACGAGTTCCCTGAAGCTTTCTTT. Protein product: CASMVDEFPEAFF.

Regarding this clonotype: A much larger clone differs from this one at a single base, so this may be a read error. This sequence joins TRBV5-6 and TRBJ2-5; D is possibly TRBD1 or TRBD2 (5 bases each). Germline values: CDR1 SGHDT, CDR2 YYEEEE. V was shortened by 1 base and J by 5 bases, with 6 bases between the two germline ends. This CDR3 has 12 amino acids. The CDR3 loop reads CASSLWGETQYF. The CDR3 DNA sequence: TGTGCCAGCAGCTTGTGGGGGGAGACCCAGTACTTC.

There are many counts of this clonotype. V gene TRBV7-8 combines with J gene TRBJ2-3, with TRBD2 as a possible D gene (5 bases). The V gene's germline CDR1 is SGHVS and CDR2 FQNEAQ. The CDR3 runs 13 residues. V lost 6 bases, J lost 1 base, and 8 bases lay in between. The CDR3 reads CASRFGGTDTQYF. CDR3 in DNA: TGTGCCAGCAGGTTCGGGGGCACAGATACGCAGTATTTT.

This clonotype was observed many times. The chain couples TRBV6-1 to TRBJ1-2; tentative D call: TRBD1 (6 bases). CDR1 MNHNS and CDR2 SASEGT come from the germline V gene. The V end lost 6 bases, the J end lost 3 bases, and 20 bases lay between the germline ends. The CDR3 length is 16 residues. The CDR3 sequence is CASSDGPSGVHYGYTF. CDR3 bases: TGTGCCAGCAGCGACGGGCCATCAGGGGTACACTATGGCTACACCTTC.

This clonotype was seen many times. The chain combines TRBV7-2 with TRBJ1-5; D uncertain. The CDR3 sequence is 14 residues long. V was pared by 7 bases and J by 0 bases, with 10 bases between. The germline V gene has CDR1 SGHTA and CDR2 FQGNSA. The CDR3 DNA follows: TGTGCCAGCACCTCGACGAATAGCAATCAGCCCCAGCATTTT. It yields the protein CASTSTNSNQPQHF.

Ten or more counts support this clonotype. This chain connects TRBV7-9 to TRBJ2-1, with 14 bases fitting TRBD2. CDR1 is SEHNR and CDR2 is FQNEAQ in the germline V gene (reference sequence). This CDR3 has 13 amino acids. With 10 bases clipped from V and 9 bases from J, the junction kept 5 bases outside the gene matches. The CDR3 here is CAKTSGGAGEQFF. The CDR3 DNA follows: TGTGCCAAGACTAGCGGGGGGGCTGGTGAGCAGTTCTTC.

Many counts were recorded for this clonotype. The gene calls are TRBV5-1 and TRBJ2-2; 7 bases are shared with TRBD2. Losses at the gene ends were 4 bases for V and 6 bases for J; bases not matched to a gene: 12. CDR1 and CDR2 (germline): SGHRS, YFSETQ. The CDR3 sequence is 16 residues long. CDR3 bases: TGCGCCAGCAGCATATCACCGGGGGGAGTCGCCGGGGAGCTGTTTTTT. It yields the protein CASSISPGGVAGELFF.

This clonotype counts as medium-sized. The chain joins TRBV20-1 to TRBJ2-2, with TRBD2 as a possible D gene (7 bases). This CDR3 region has 14 residues. The germline CDR1 and CDR2 sequences are DFQATT and SNEGSKA (reference sequence). Trimming removed 3 bases from V and 6 bases from J, with 14 bases in between. The CDR3 loop reads CSASVWGGPGELFF. The CDR3 DNA sequence: TGCAGTGCTAGCGTGTGGGGGGGCCCCGGGGAGCTGTTTTTT.

This clonotype was counted at least ten times. The chain joins TRBV4-1 to TRBJ1-4; TRBD1 matches 7 bases. The CDR3 spans 14 residues. Germline CDR1 and CDR2: MGHRA and YSYEKL. V shed 6 bases, J shed 4 bases, and the junction held 5 bases outside the gene matches. CDR3 sequence: CASRRTGVNEKLFF. CDR3 sequence (DNA): TGCGCCAGCAGACGGACAGGTGTTAATGAAAAACTGTTTTTT.

This clonotype was counted ten times or more. The chain has TRBV18 and TRBJ2-1, with unresolved D. Trimming shortened V by 2 bases and J by 5 bases, and 13 bases separated the two germline ends. This CDR3 is 15 amino acids long. CDR1 is KGHSH, CDR2 LQKENI, per germline. Here the CDR3 DNA reads TGTGCCAGCTCACCAGGGCCAGTGGAACACAATGAGCAGTTCTTC. This gives the protein CASSPGPVEHNEQFF.

This clonotype showed up many times. The chain uses TRBV29-1 and TRBJ1-1; D possibly corresponds to TRBD1 (6 bases). CDR1 SQVTM and CDR2 ANQGSEA come from the germline V gene. The CDR3 has 20 amino acids. V shed 6 bases and J shed 0 bases, with 32 bases lying between them. This CDR3 reads CSVAPGFYTGTWAMNTEAFF. CDR3 in DNA: TGCAGCGTGGCCCCTGGATTTTACACAGGGACTTGGGCTATGAACACTGAAGCTTTCTTT.

This clonotype was detected many times. This sequence joins TRBV7-2 and TRBJ2-3; D ambiguous. The germline gives CDR1 SGHTA, CDR2 FQGNSA. The length of the CDR3 is 16 residues. V lost 5 bases to trimming and J lost 0 bases, with 15 bases between them. CDR3 bases: TGTGCCAGCAGCATCTTGGCCGGGTTTAGCACAGATACGCAGTATTTT. Protein product: CASSILAGFSTDTQYF. Based on the CDR3 plus reference TRBV7-2 and TRBJ2-3, the full variable domain is GAGVSQSPSNKVTEKGKDVELRCDPISGHTALYWYRQSLGQGLEFLIYFQGNSAPDKSGLPSDRFSAERTGGSVSTLTIQRTQQEDSAVYLCASSILAGFSTDTQYFGPGTRLTVL.

This clonotype appeared many times. The J gene is TRBJ2-5, the V gene TRBV4-3, with D unclear. This CDR3 has 13 amino acids. CDR1 is LGHNA, CDR2 YSLEER, per germline. The germline V and J ends were trimmed by 4 bases and 2 bases, with 8 bases remaining between them. CDR3 DNA: TGCGCCAGCAGCCTCACAGATCAAGAGACCCAGTACTTC. This gives the protein CASSLTDQETQYF.

For this clonotype: A much larger clone sits a single nucleotide away, making a read error possible. The chain joins TRBV7-2 to TRBJ2-2, with no clear D. The CDR3 loop spans 14 amino acids. Looked up from germline, CDR1 is SGHTA and CDR2 is FQGNSA. The CDR3 protein is CASRLVWDTGELFF. CDR3 nucleotides: TGTGCCAGCAGATTAGTTTGGGACACCGGGGAGCTGTTTTTT.

This clonotype appeared many times. V and J are TRBV18 and TRBJ2-1; TRBD2 might be the D (5 bases). The CDR3 is 13 residues long. Per the germline V gene, CDR1 is KGHSH and CDR2 is LQKENI. V lost 8 bases and J 4 bases, leaving 12 bases between the germline ends. The CDR3 here is CASSPGSYNEQFF. Here the CDR3 DNA reads TGTGCCAGCAGTCCGGGATCTTACAATGAGCAGTTCTTC.

This clonotype was detected ten times or more. CDR3 coding DNA: TGCGCCAGCAGCTTGAGCCGGGACAGCACAGATACGCAGTATTTT. Its protein is CASSLSRDSTDTQYF. The V call is TRBV5-1, the J call TRBJ2-3; D tentatively reads TRBD1 or TRBD2 (5 bases each). Trimming took off 1 base at V and 0 bases at J, with 9 bases between the two ends. The CDR3 is 15 residues long. Germline V lookup: CDR1 SGHRS, CDR2 YFSETQ.

This clonotype has ten or more counts. The chain is built from TRBV5-1 and TRBJ2-2, with D maybe TRBD2 (6 bases). This CDR3 spans 16 amino acids. In germline, CDR1 is SGHRS, CDR2 YFSETQ. V shed 6 bases and J shed 3 bases, with 18 bases lying between them. The CDR3: CASTPDRGGHTGELFF. The CDR3 DNA reads as TGCGCCAGCACACCCGACAGAGGAGGGCACACCGGGGAGCTGTTTTTT.

This clonotype came up many times. The chain is built from TRBV7-2 and TRBJ2-5; 12 positions match TRBD1. The CDR3 has 15 residues. The V gene's germline CDR1 is SGHTA and CDR2 FQGNSA. The trim removed 5 bases at V and 4 bases at J, leaving 5 bases unmatched. The CDR3 loop is CASSLGTGGRETQYF. The CDR3 coding sequence is TGTGCCAGCAGCCTTGGGACAGGGGGCCGAGAGACCCAGTACTTC. Looking up the rest from reference TRBV7-2 and TRBJ2-5 gives the full variable domain: GAGVSQSPSNKVTEKGKDVELRCDPISGHTALYWYRQSLGQGLEFLIYFQGNSAPDKSGLPSDRFSAERTGGSVSTLTIQRTQQEDSAVYLCASSLGTGGRETQYFGPGTRLLVL.

Ten or more counts support this clonotype. The chain is built from TRBV7-2 and TRBJ2-7; 8 bases match TRBD1. Per germline, CDR1 SGHTA and CDR2 FQGNSA. CDR3 size: 14 residues. After removal of 5 bases from V and 2 bases from J, the junction contained 5 bases not matched to a gene. The CDR3 DNA is TGTGCCAGCAGCGCGACAGGGGCCCCCTACGAGCAGTACTTC. It codes for CASSATGAPYEQYF.

This clonotype was detected many times. CDR3 DNA: TGCAGTGCAGAAGGGGGCATGGAGGGAGGAGGCCAAGAGACCCAGTACTTC. It is translated as CSAEGGMEGGGQETQYF. V usage is TRBV20-1 and J usage is TRBJ2-5, with D possibly matching TRBD1 (7 bases). Trimming cost V 6 bases and J 1 base, with 24 bases left between them. The germline V gene encodes CDR1 DFQATT and CDR2 SNEGSKA (reference sequence). The CDR3 covers 17 residues.

With respect to this clonotype: A much larger clone sits a single nucleotide away, making a read error possible. The chain links TRBV18 to TRBJ2-2; 8 nucleotides match TRBD1. This CDR3 has 11 amino acids. Germline-derived CDR1 and CDR2 are KGHSH and LQKENI. CDR3: CAISSDRGLFF. The CDR3 nucleotides read TGTGCCATCTCATCCGACAGGGGTCTGTTTTTT. Using reference TRBV18 and TRBJ2-2 for the parts outside the CDR3, the full variable domain is NAGVMQNPRHLVRRRGQEARLRCSPMKGHSHVYWYRQLPEEGLKFMVYLQKENIIDESGMPKERFSAEFPKEGPSILRIQQVVRGDSAAYFCAISSDRGLFFGEGSRLTVL.

This clonotype has a count of ten or more. The rearrangement joins TRBV4-2 to TRBJ2-5; 12 bases line up with TRBD2. There are 17 residues in the CDR3. From germline, CDR1 is LGHNA and CDR2 YNFKEQ. V shed 4 bases, J shed 4 bases, and the junction held 10 bases outside the gene matches. The DNA of the CDR3 is TGTGCCAGCAGCCGCGCCTATATGACTAGCGGGGGAGAGACCCAGTACTTC. Translating gives CASSRAYMTSGGETQYF.

The sample holds many counts of this clonotype. This CDR3 reads CSAESDTRNTDTQYF. The CDR3 bases are TGCAGTGCGGAATCGGACACACGGAACACAGATACGCAGTATTTT. J is TRBJ2-3 and V is TRBV20-1; a possible D gene is TRBD1 (5 bases). The CDR3 spans 15 residues. The germline V gene encodes CDR1 DFQATT and CDR2 SNEGSKA (reference sequence). The ends were cut back, 6 bases at V and 2 bases at J, with 18 bases in the middle.

This clonotype was detected many times. This rearrangement joins TRBV6-5 to TRBJ2-5, with TRBD1 matching over 9 bases. V shed 6 bases and J 4 bases; nucleotides not matched to a gene: 15. The CDR3 sequence is 17 residues long. CDR1 MNHEY and CDR2 SVGAGI come from the germline V gene. CDR3 sequence reads: CASRTLLTGGRGETQYF. The CDR3 bases are TGTGCCAGCAGAACCCTCCTCACAGGGGGCAGGGGAGAGACCCAGTACTTC.

This clonotype has a count of ten or more. V is TRBV11-2 and J is TRBJ2-1; TRBD2 matches 14 bases. The CDR3 has 19 residues. Germline CDR1 reads SGHAT; CDR2 reads FQNNGV. Trimming at V came to 1 base and at J to 3 bases, leaving 8 bases not matched to a gene. The CDR3 DNA follows: TGTGCCAGCAGCTTAGGATATAGACTAGCGGGGGGGAGCTACAATGAGCAGTTCTTC. It codes for CASSLGYRLAGGSYNEQFF.